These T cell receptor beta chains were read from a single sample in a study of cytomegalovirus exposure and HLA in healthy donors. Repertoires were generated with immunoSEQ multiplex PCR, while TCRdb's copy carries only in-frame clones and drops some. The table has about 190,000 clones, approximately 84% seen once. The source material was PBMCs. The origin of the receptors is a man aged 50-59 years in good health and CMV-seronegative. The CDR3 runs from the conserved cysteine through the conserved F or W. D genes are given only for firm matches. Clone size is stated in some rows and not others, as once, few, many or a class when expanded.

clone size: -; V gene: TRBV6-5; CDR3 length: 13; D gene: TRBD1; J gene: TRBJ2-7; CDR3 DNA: TGTGCCAGCAGTTACACAGGGGTCCACGAGCAGTACTTC; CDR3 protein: CASSYTGVHEQYF
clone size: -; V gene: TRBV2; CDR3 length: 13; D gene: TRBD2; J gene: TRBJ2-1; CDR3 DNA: TGTGCCAGCAGCGGGGGGTCCCTCAATGAGCAGTTCTTC; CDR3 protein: CASSGGSLNEQFF
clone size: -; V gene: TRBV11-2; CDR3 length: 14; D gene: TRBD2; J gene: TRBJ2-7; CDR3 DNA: TGTGCCAGCAGCTTGAGCGGGGGGCAGAGGGAGCAGTACTTC; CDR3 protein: CASSLSGGQREQYF
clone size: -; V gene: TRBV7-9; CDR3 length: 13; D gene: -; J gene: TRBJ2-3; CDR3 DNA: TGTGCCAGCAGTTTCAGGGGCACAGATACGCAGTATTTT; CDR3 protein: CASSFRGTDTQYF
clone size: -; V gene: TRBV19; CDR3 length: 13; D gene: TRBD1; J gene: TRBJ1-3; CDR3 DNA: TGTGCCACCGCGACAGGGGCTGGAAACACCATATATTTT; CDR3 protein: CATATGAGNTIYF
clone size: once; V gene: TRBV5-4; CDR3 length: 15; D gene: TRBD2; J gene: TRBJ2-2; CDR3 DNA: TGTGCCAGCAGCCTAGGACTAGCAGACACCGGGGAGCTGTTTTTT; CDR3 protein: CASSLGLADTGELFF
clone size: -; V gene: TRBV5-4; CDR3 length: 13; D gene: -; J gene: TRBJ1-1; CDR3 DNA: TGTGCCAGCAGTCGTACAACGAACACTGAAGCTTTCTTT; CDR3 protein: CASSRTTNTEAFF
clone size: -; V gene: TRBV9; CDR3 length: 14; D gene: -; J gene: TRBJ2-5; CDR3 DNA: TGTGCCAGCAGCATCGGGACACTCCAAGAGACCCAGTACTTC; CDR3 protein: CASSIGTLQETQYF
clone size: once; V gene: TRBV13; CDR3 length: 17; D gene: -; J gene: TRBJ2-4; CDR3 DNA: TGTGCCAGCAGCAATAGTGGGGGTGGAGGGGCCAAAAACATTCAGTACTTC; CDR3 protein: CASSNSGGGGAKNIQYF
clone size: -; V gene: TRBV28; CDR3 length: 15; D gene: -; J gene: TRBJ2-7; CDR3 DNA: TGTGCCAGCAGTTCTTTAAGGGGAGGCTCCTACGAGCAGTACTTC; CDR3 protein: CASSSLRGGSYEQYF
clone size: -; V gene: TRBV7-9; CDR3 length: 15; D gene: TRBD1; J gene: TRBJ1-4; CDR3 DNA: TGTTCCAGCAGCCCAGACAGGGGGCTTTATGAAAAACTGTTTTTT; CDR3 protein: CSSSPDRGLYEKLFF
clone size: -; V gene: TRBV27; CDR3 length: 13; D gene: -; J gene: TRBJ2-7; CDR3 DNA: TGTGCCAGCAGTTTCGGAGCCGTTGGGGAGCAGTACTTC; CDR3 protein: CASSFGAVGEQYF
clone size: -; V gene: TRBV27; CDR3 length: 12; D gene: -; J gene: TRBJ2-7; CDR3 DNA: TGTGCCAGCAGCTCAGGGTTTTCCGAGCAGTACTTC; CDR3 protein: CASSSGFSEQYF
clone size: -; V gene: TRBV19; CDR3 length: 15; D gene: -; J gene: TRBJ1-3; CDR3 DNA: TGTGCCAGTAGTATTAATGACAACTCTGGAAACACCATATATTTT; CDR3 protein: CASSINDNSGNTIYF
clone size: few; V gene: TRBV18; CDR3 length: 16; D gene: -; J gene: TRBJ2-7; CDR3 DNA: TGTGCCAGCTCACCACTGTCTGGCGGGGCACCCTACGAGCAGTACTTC; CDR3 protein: CASSPLSGGAPYEQYF
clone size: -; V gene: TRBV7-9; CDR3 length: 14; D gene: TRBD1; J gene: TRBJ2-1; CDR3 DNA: TGTGCCAGCAGGCCCGGGACAGGGTCCAATGAGCAGTTCTTC; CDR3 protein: CASRPGTGSNEQFF
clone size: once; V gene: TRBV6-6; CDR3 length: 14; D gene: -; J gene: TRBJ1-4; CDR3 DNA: TGTGCCAGCACCCAGAGGGCCCTAGGGGAAAAACTGTTTTTT; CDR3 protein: CASTQRALGEKLFF
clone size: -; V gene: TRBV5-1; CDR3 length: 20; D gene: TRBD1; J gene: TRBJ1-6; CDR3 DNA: TGCGCCAGCAGCTTTTACCCGACAGGGAGAGGGGATTATCGAAATTCACCCCTCCACTTT; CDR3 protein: CASSFYPTGRGDYRNSPLHF
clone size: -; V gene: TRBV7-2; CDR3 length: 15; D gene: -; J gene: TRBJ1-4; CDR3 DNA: TGTGCCAGCAGCTTAGGGTGGGGCACTAATGAAAAACTGTTTTTT; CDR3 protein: CASSLGWGTNEKLFF
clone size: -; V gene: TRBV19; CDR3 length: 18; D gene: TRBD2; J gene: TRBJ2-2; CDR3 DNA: TGTGCCAGTAGTACCGGACTAGCGGGGGGGCAAAGGGTCGGGGAGCTGTTTTTT; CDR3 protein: CASSTGLAGGQRVGELFF
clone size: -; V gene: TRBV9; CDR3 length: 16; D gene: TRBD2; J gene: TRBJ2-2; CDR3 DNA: TGTGCCAGCAGCGTTATAGCGGGGGGGAACACCGGGGAGCTGTTTTTT; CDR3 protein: CASSVIAGGNTGELFF
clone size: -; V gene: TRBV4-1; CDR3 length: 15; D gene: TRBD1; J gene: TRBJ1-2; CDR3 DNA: TGCGCCAGCAGCCTTTTTCCGGGACAGGGGGGTGGCTACACCTTC; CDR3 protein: CASSLFPGQGGGYTF
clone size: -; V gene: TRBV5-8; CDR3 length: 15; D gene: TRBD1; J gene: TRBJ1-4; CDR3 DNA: TGTGCCAGCAGCCCGGACAGGGGACCGGAGGAAAAACTGTTTTTT; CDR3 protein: CASSPDRGPEEKLFF